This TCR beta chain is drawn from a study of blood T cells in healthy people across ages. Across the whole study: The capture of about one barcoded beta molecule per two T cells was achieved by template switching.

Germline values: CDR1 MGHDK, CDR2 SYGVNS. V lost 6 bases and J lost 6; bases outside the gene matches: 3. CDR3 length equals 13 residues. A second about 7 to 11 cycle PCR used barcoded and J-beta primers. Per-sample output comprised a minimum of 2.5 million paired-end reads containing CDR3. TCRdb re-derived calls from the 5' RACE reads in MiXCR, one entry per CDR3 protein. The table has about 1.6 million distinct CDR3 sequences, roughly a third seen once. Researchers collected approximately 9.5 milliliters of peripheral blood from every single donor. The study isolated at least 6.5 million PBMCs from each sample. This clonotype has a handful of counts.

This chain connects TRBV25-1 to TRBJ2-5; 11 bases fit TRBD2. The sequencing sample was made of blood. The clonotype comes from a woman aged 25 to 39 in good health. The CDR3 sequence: CASSGTSGKTQYF. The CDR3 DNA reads TGTGCCAGCAGCGGGACTAGCGGAAAGACCCAGTACTTC.